This TCR beta chain was obtained from a study of blood T cell dynamics during melanoma immunotherapy. Study in general: Standard first-line treatment here was pembrolizumab or nivolumab plus ipilimumab in metastatic melanoma.

The CDR3 contains 15 residues. The V and J ends lost 3 bases and 0 bases, in that order; junction bases with no gene match: 5. Germline lookup yields CDR1 SGHRS and CDR2 YFSETQ. The time point denotes: pre-treatment baseline. Each bulk PBMC sample had roughly 400 ng DNA loaded. Profiled with immunoSEQ multiplex PCR; TCRdb holds only in-frame clones, not every one. The sample comprises tens of thousands of clones, roughly 90% of which are singletons, and approximately 1.2% rests with the top ten. The V and J genes are TRBV5-1 and TRBJ2-5; 7 nucleotides line up with TRBD2. The sequence derives from a human donor with melanoma. The material sequenced was blood, taken from a patient treated with checkpoint blockade. The DNA for the CDR3 is TGCGCCAGCAGCTCGCTGGGGGGGTACCAAGAGACCCAGTACTTC. It codes for CASSSLGGYQETQYF.